This entry lists 4 T cell receptor beta chains sequenced from one sample in a study of shared clonotypes between healthy human individuals. Produced via immunoSEQ multiplex PCR; TCRdb's table is partial and in-frame only. The table records millions of clones, over 85% of them present only once. Sequenced sample: naive CD4+ T cells sorted from blood. This sample's subset: CD45RA+ positively selected. The receptors shown here come from a young man in good health.

The chain couples TRBV6-1 to TRBJ1-5; 7 bases map to TRBD1. The germline V gene has CDR1 MNHNS and CDR2 SASEGT. The V gene end was trimmed by 6 bases and the J gene end by 3 bases; junction bases not matched to a gene: 8. This CDR3 spans 15 amino acids. CDR3 sequence reads: CASRTGTVNNQPQHF. DNA for the CDR3: TGTGCCAGCAGGACCGGGACAGTCAACAATCAGCCCCAGCATTTT.

This chain uses TRBV6-1 with TRBJ2-2; no clear D. Trimming took 3 bases from V and 8 from J, leaving 13 bases between them. Germline V CDR1 and CDR2: MNHNS, SASEGT. The CDR3 spans 14 residues. The DNA for the CDR3 is TGTGCCAGCAGTGATCGGAGTAGGTGGGGGGAGCTGTTTTTT. Protein product: CASSDRSRWGELFF.

The rearrangement joins TRBV7-9 to TRBJ1-2; a possible D gene is TRBD1 (6 bases). Deletions cut 5 bases from V and 3 bases from J, with 16 bases between. Germline V gene data show CDR1 as SEHNR and CDR2 as FQNEAQ (reference sequence). The CDR3 runs to 15 residues. CDR3 protein: CASSADSLWDYGYTF. Here the CDR3 DNA reads TGTGCCAGCAGCGCGGACAGTCTGTGGGACTATGGCTACACCTTC.

The rearrangement uses TRBV11-2 and TRBJ2-4; D uncertain. The V end lost 5 bases, the J end lost 0 bases, and 14 bases lay between the germline ends. CDR1 and CDR2 (germline): SGHAT, FQNNGV. The CDR3 is made up of 16 amino acids. Here the CDR3 reads CASSSLGGVAKNIQYF. Here the CDR3 DNA reads TGTGCCAGCAGCAGCCTAGGCGGTGTAGCCAAAAACATTCAGTACTTC.